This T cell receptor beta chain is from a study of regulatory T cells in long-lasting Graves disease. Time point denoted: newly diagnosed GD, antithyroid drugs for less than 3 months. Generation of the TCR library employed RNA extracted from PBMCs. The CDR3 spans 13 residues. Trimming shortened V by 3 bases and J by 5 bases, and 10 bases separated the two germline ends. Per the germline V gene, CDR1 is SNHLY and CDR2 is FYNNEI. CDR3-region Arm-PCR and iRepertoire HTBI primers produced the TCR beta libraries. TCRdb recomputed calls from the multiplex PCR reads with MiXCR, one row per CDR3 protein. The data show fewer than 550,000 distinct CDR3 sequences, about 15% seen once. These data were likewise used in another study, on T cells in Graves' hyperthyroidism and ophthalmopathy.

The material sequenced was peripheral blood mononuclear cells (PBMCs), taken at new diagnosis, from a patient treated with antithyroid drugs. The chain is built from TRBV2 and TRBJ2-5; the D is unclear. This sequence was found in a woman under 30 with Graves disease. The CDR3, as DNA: TGTGCCAGCAGTGATTCTGGATTGGAGACCCAGTACTTC. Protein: CASSDSGLETQYF.